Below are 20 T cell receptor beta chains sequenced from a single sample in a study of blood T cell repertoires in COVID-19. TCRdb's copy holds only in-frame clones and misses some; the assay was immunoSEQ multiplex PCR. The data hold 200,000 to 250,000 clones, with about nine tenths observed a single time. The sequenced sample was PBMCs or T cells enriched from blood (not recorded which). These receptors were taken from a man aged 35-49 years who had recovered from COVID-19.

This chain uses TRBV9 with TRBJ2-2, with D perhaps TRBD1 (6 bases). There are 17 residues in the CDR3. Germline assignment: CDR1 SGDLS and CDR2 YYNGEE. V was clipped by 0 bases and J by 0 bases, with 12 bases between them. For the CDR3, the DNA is TGTGCCAGCAGCGTAGGACAGGCCTCCGCGAACACCGGGGAGCTGTTTTTT. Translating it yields CASSVGQASANTGELFF.

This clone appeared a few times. In DNA, the CDR3 is TGCGCCAGCAGTGATGGCCGTGGTGAAAAACTGTTTTTT. Translating gives CASSDGRGEKLFF. The genes are TRBV10-2 and TRBJ1-4; D gene ambiguous. Germline-derived CDR1 and CDR2 are WSHSY and SAAADI. The CDR3 totals 13 residues. The V and J ends lost 3 bases and 7 bases respectively, with 9 bases between them.

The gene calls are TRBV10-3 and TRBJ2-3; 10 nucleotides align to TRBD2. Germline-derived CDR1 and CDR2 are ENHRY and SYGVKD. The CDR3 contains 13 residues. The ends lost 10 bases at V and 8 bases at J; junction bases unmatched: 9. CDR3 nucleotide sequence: TGTGCCACCCAGACTAGCGGGTCCTTTACGCAGTATTTT. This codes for CATQTSGSFTQYF.

In DNA form, the CDR3 reads TGCGCCAGCAGCCAAGAGGCGAGCGGGAGCTACGAGCAGTACTTC. It specifies CASSQEASGSYEQYF. The chain couples TRBV4-1 to TRBJ2-7; 8 bases fit TRBD2. The V and J ends lost 0 bases and 3 bases, in that order; junction bases with no gene match: 4. The CDR3 loop spans 15 amino acids. Germline V gene sequence: CDR1 MGHRA, CDR2 YSYEKL.

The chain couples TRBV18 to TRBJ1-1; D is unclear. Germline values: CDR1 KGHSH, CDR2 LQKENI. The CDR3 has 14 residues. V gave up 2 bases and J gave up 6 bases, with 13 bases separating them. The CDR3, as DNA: TGTGCCAGCTCACCAAGAGGGCGTGGGGCTGAAGCTTTCTTT. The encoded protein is CASSPRGRGAEAFF.

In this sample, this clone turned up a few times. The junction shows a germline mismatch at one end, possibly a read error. This CDR3 is CASSLAGLGSTIYF. Written as DNA, the CDR3 is TGTGCCAGCAGCTTAGCGGGGCTGGGAAGCACCATATATTTT. V is TRBV7-2 and J is TRBJ1-3, with TRBD1 as a possible D gene (5 bases). This CDR3 has 14 residues. Germline-derived CDR1 and CDR2 are SGHTA and FQGNSA. The full variable domain, its missing parts supplied by reference TRBV7-2 and TRBJ1-3, is GAGVSQSPSNKVTEKGKDVELRCDPISGHTALYWYRQSLGQGLEFLIYFQGNSAPDKSGLPSDRFSAERTGGSVSTLTIQRTQQEDSAVYLCASSLAGLGSTIYFGEGSWLTVV.

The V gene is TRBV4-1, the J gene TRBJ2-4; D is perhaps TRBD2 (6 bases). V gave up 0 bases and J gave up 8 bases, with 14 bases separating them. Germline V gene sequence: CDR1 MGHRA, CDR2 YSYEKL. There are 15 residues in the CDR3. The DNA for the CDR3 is TGCGCCAGCAGCCAAGAACGGAGGGGCTTGGACATTCAGTACTTC. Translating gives CASSQERRGLDIQYF.

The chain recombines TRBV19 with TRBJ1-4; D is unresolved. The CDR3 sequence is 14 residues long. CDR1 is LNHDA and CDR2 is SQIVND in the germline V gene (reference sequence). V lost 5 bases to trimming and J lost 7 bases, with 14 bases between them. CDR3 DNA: TGTGCCAGTAGTCTCTTATCCTTCCGTGAAAAACTGTTTTTT. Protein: CASSLLSFREKLFF.

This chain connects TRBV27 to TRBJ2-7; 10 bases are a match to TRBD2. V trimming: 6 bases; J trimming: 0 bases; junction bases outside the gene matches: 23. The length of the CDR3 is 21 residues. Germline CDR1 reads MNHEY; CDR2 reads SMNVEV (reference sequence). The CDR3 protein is CASRPPGGAFAGLASSYEQYF. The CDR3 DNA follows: TGTGCCAGCAGGCCACCGGGCGGGGCGTTCGCGGGACTAGCGAGCTCCTACGAGCAGTACTTC.

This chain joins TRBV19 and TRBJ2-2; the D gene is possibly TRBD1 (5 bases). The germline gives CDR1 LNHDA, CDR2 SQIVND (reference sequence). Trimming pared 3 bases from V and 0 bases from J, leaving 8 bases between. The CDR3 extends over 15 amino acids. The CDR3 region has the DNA TGTGCCAGTAGTATCCAGGGTCCGAACACCGGGGAGCTGTTTTTT. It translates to CASSIQGPNTGELFF.

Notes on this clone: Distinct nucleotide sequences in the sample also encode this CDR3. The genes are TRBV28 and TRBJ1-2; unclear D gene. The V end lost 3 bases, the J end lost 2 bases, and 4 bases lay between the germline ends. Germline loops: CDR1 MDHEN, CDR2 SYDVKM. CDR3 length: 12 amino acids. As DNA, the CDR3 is TGTGCCAGCAGTTTTCCAAACTATGGCTACACCTTC. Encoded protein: CASSFPNYGYTF.

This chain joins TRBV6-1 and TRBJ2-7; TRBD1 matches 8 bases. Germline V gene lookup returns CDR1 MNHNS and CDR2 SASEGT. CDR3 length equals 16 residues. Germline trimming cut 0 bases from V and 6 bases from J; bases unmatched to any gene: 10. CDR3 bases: TGTGCCAGCAGTGAAGCGAGAAGGACAGGGAAATCCGAGCAGTACTTC. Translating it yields CASSEARRTGKSEQYF.

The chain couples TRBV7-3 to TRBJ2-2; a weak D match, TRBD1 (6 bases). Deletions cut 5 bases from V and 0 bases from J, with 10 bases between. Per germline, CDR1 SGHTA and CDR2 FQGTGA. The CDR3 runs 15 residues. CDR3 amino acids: CASSPDRTNTGELFF. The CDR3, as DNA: TGTGCCAGCAGCCCCGACAGGACGAACACCGGGGAGCTGTTTTTT.

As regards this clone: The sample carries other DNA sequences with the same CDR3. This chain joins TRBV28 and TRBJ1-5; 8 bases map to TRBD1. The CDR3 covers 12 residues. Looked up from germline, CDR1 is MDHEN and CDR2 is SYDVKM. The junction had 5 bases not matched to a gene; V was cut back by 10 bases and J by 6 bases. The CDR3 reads CATRTGSQPQHF. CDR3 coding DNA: TGTGCCACCAGGACAGGGAGTCAGCCCCAGCATTTT. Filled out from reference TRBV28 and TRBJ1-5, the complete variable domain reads DVKVTQSSRYLVKRTGEKVFLECVQDMDHENMFWYRQDPGLGLRLIYFSYDVKMKEKGDIPEGYSVSREKKERFSLILESASTNQTSMYLCATRTGSQPQHFGDGTRLSIL.

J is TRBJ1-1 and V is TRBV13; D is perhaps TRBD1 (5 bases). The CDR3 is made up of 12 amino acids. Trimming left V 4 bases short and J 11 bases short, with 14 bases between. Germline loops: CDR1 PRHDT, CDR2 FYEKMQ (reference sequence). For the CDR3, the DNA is TGTGCCAGCAGCTCCCGGGGGGGGTCGGCTTTCTTT. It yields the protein CASSSRGGSAFF.

CDR3 DNA sequence: TGTGCCAGCTCACCACCGCGAGGCCGAGAGGCGAACACTGAAGCTTTCTTT. Encoded protein: CASSPPRGREANTEAFF. The chain carries TRBV18 and TRBJ1-1; no clear D. The germline V gene encodes CDR1 KGHSH and CDR2 LQKENI. This CDR3 is built from 17 residues. Trimming cost V 0 bases and J 1 base, with 15 bases left between them.

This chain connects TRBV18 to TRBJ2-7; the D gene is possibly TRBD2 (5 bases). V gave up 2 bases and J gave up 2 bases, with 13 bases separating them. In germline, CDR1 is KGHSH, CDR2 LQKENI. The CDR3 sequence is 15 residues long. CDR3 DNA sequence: TGTGCCAGCTCACCATGGCCGGAGGTCGCCTACGAGCAGTACTTC. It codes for CASSPWPEVAYEQYF.

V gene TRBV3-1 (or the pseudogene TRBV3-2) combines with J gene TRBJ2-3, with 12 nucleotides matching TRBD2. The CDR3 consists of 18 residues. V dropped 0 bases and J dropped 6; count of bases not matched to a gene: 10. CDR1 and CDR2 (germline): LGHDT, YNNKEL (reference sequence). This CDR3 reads CASSQDRASGGAVDTQYF. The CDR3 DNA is TGTGCCAGCAGCCAAGATAGGGCTAGCGGGGGGGCGGTGGATACGCAGTATTTT.

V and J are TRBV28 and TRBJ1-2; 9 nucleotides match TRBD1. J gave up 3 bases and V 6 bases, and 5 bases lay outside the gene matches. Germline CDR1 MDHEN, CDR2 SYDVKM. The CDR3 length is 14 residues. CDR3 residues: CASSRQGVYYGYTF. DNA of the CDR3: TGTGCCAGCAGCCGACAGGGGGTTTACTATGGCTACACCTTC.

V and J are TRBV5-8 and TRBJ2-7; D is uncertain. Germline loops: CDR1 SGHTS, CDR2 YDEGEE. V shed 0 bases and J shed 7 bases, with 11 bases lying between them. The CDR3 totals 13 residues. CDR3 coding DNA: TGTGCCAGCAGCTTGGGGTCGGGTAGGGAGCAGTACTTC. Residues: CASSLGSGREQYF. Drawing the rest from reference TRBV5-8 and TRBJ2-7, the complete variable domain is EAGVTQSPTHLIKTRGQQATLRCSPISGHTSVYWYQQALGLGLQFLLWYDEGEERNRGNFPPRFSGRQFPNYSSELNVNALELEDSALYLCASSLGSGREQYFGPGTRLTVT.